The 21 T cell receptor beta chains given below trace back to one sample, sequenced in a study of blood T cells in healthy people across ages. Sample-barcoded 5' priming and a J-beta primer mix drove a second PCR of about 7 to 12 cycles. TCRdb passed the 5' RACE reads through MiXCR, listing each CDR3 protein once. Of approximately 800,000 distinct CDR3 sequences listed, 53% are singletons. Specimen: blood. Source of these receptors: a man aged 80 or over in good health.

The chain uses TRBV29-1 and TRBJ1-4; weak D call: TRBD1 (6 bases). The germline V and J ends were trimmed by 4 bases and 5 bases, with 8 bases remaining between them. The length of the CDR3 is 12 residues. CDR1 SQVTM and CDR2 ANQGSEA come from the germline V gene. The DNA of the CDR3 is TGCAGCGTTGCGGGGGCAAATGAAAAACTGTTTTTT. Its translation: CSVAGANEKLFF.

This clonotype appeared a few times. V gene TRBV11-2 combines with J gene TRBJ2-1, with 12 bases aligning to TRBD2. Germline trimming cut 6 bases from V and 7 bases from J; bases unmatched to any gene: 7. The CDR3 consists of 15 residues. Germline CDR1 is SGHAT and CDR2 is FQNNGV. In DNA, the CDR3 is TGTGCCAGCAGACCCCCGGGACTAGCGGGTAATGAGCAGTTCTTC. Residues: CASRPPGLAGNEQFF.

This clonotype was observed a handful of times. The chain couples TRBV20-1 to TRBJ1-2; 8 nucleotides match TRBD1. J lost 5 bases, V lost 5 bases, and 13 bases had no gene match. The CDR3 sequence is 15 residues long. Per germline, CDR1 DFQATT and CDR2 SNEGSKA (reference sequence). Here the CDR3 reads CSARNPGTGPYGYTF. The CDR3 bases are TGCAGTGCTCGGAACCCGGGGACAGGCCCTTATGGCTACACCTTC.

The genes are TRBV21-1 and TRBJ2-1; whether TRBD2, the table's D call, matches the DNA was not checked. TRBV21-1 is a known pseudogene. The CDR3 sequence is 20 residues long. Here the CDR3 reads CASSKSVLLAGGGTYNEQFF. The CDR3 nucleotides read TGTGCCAGCAGCAAATCTGTCCTACTAGCGGGAGGGGGGACATACAATGAGCAGTTCTTC.

The genes are TRBV4-2 and TRBJ2-7; 11 bases align to TRBD2. Germline CDR1 is LGHNA and CDR2 is YNFKEQ. With 4 bases clipped from V and 7 bases from J, the junction kept 15 bases outside the gene matches. The CDR3 is 17 amino acids. For the CDR3, the DNA is TGTGCCAGCAGCCTCGGGACTAGCGGAGGAATCAAGAATGAGCAGTACTTC. It specifies CASSLGTSGGIKNEQYF.

This chain connects TRBV7-8 to TRBJ2-7; possibly TRBD2 for D (6 bases). This CDR3 has 14 amino acids. CDR1 and CDR2 from the germline V gene are SGHVS and FQNEAQ. The ends were cut back, 0 bases at V and 5 bases at J, with 11 bases in the middle. This chain's CDR3 is CASSLATSFHEQYF. The CDR3 nucleotides read TGTGCCAGCAGCTTAGCCACTAGCTTCCACGAGCAGTACTTC.

The chain combines TRBV7-9 with TRBJ1-6, with 8 bases aligning to TRBD1. V lost 4 bases, J lost 7 bases, and 6 bases stayed unmatched. This CDR3 has 15 amino acids. Germline lookup yields CDR1 SEHNR and CDR2 FQNEAQ (reference sequence). Here the CDR3 DNA reads TGTGCCAGCAGCTCGCGGACAGGGACGAATTCACCCCTCCACTTT. Translation gives CASSSRTGTNSPLHF.

CDR3 nucleotide sequence: TGCAGTGCAACTGGGACTAGCCGGGGGAATGAGCAGTTCTTC. Translating it yields CSATGTSRGNEQFF. V and J are TRBV20-1 and TRBJ2-1; 9 bases match TRBD2. CDR3 length equals 14 residues. CDR1 and CDR2 (germline): DFQATT, SNEGSKA (reference sequence). The trim removed 6 bases at V and 7 bases at J, leaving 10 bases unmatched.

This clonotype occurred a few times. The chain uses TRBV2 and TRBJ1-5; TRBD1 agrees at 10 bases. CDR3 length: 15 amino acids. The germline CDR1 and CDR2 sequences are SNHLY and FYNNEI. V shed 4 bases, J shed 1 base, and the junction held 1 base outside the gene matches. The CDR3 spells CASSGGQGSNQPQHF. The CDR3 nucleotides read TGTGCCAGCAGTGGGGGACAGGGGAGCAATCAGCCCCAGCATTTT.

The CDR3 coding sequence is TGTGCCAGCAGTTTAGTAGGCCCGGCGGGAACAAGGTTCTTC. Translating gives CASSLVGPAGTRFF. This chain links TRBV12-3 or TRBV12-4 with TRBJ2-1; a weak D match, TRBD2 (6 bases). The CDR3 runs to 14 residues. The V gene lost 1 base and the J gene lost 15 bases, with 19 bases spanning the gap.

The gene calls are TRBV7-9 and TRBJ2-4, with 11 nucleotides matching TRBD2. The CDR3 contains 16 residues. CDR1 SEHNR and CDR2 FQNEAQ come from the germline V gene (reference sequence). V was pared by 5 bases and J by 0 bases, with 3 bases of the junction left unmatched. The CDR3 loop is CASSAGLAGAKNIQYF. The CDR3 DNA is TGTGCCAGCAGCGCCGGACTAGCGGGAGCCAAAAACATTCAGTACTTC.

A word on this clonotype: The junction differs from germline at one of its ends, possibly a read error. The chain is built from TRBV3-1 and TRBJ2-5, with D possibly being TRBD1 or TRBD2 (5 bases each). From germline, CDR1 is LGHDT and CDR2 YNNKEL (reference sequence). This CDR3 is built from 15 residues. CDR3 coding DNA: TGTGCCTGCAGCCAAGATCAGGGCGGGTTCAATGAGCAGTACTTC. Protein sequence: CACSQDQGGFNEQYF.

V is TRBV6-1 and J is TRBJ2-1; D not certain. Germline loops: CDR1 MNHNS, CDR2 SASEGT. This CDR3 has 14 residues. Deletions cut 11 bases from V and 5 bases from J, with 19 bases between. CDR3 nucleotide sequence: TGTGCCGCAGGTACGCCTGGGAAGCACAATGAGCAGTTCTTC. Amino acid sequence: CAAGTPGKHNEQFF.

V usage is TRBV18 and J usage is TRBJ2-6; D is undetermined. The CDR3 spans 14 residues. Trimming pared 6 bases from V and 0 bases from J, leaving 6 bases between. From germline, CDR1 is KGHSH and CDR2 LQKENI. The CDR3 loop is CASSSDSGANVLTF. As DNA, the CDR3 is TGTGCCAGCTCCTCCGACTCTGGGGCCAACGTCCTGACTTTC.

About this clonotype: A much larger clone sits a single nucleotide away, making a read error possible. This chain joins TRBV7-2 and TRBJ2-7; 11 bases match TRBD1. Per germline, CDR1 SGHTA and CDR2 FQGNSA. This CDR3 is built from 18 residues. CDR3 sequence (DNA): TGTGCCGGCAGCTTACGGGGAACCGGGACAGGGGGCTCCTACGAGCAGTACTTC. Translated, it gives CAGSLRGTGTGGSYEQYF.

This rearrangement joins TRBV7-3 to TRBJ2-3; TRBD2 agrees at 14 bases. Germline V lookup: CDR1 SGHTA, CDR2 FQGTGA. The CDR3 runs 14 residues. Trimming cost V 5 bases and J 10 bases; bases outside gene matches: 5. The CDR3 DNA reads as TGTGCCAGCAGCCTGGGGACTAGCGGGAGCGCGCAGTATTTT. Amino acid sequence: CASSLGTSGSAQYF.

This chain's CDR3 is CATEMGQGWGGYTF. The CDR3 region has the DNA TGTGCCACTGAGATGGGACAGGGCTGGGGAGGCTACACCTTC. The V call is TRBV2, the J call TRBJ1-2, with TRBD1 identical over 9 bases. The CDR3 has 14 amino acids. The trim removed 10 bases at V and 8 bases at J, leaving 14 bases unmatched. The germline CDR1 and CDR2 sequences are SNHLY and FYNNEI.

This chain joins TRBV18 and TRBJ2-5; D is unresolved. Germline CDR1 reads KGHSH; CDR2 reads LQKENI. This CDR3 has 14 amino acids. Trimming took off 3 bases at V and 3 bases at J, with 11 bases between the two ends. In DNA form, the CDR3 reads TGTGCCAGCTCACCTGAACCACTCGAAGAGACCCAGTACTTC. This gives the protein CASSPEPLEETQYF.

This clonotype occurred many times. The chain recombines TRBV29-1 with TRBJ2-5; the D is unclear. In germline, CDR1 is SQVTM, CDR2 ANQGSEA. The V end lost 4 bases, the J end lost 5 bases, and 14 bases lay between the germline ends. The CDR3 covers 13 residues. In nucleotides, the CDR3 is TGCAGCGTTGCGGCTTACGGAAGGGAGACCCAGTACTTC. This encodes CSVAAYGRETQYF.

The J gene is TRBJ1-5, the V gene TRBV5-1, with D maybe TRBD1 (6 bases). Germline V gives CDR1 SGHRS, CDR2 YFSETQ. V lost 3 bases, J lost 1 base, and 11 bases lay in between. The CDR3 loop spans 15 amino acids. This CDR3 is CASSWQGLSNQPQHF. CDR3 DNA sequence: TGCGCCAGCAGCTGGCAGGGGTTAAGCAATCAGCCCCAGCATTTT. The full variable domain, its missing parts supplied by reference TRBV5-1 and TRBJ1-5, is KAGVTQTPRYLIKTRGQQVTLSCSPISGHRSVSWYQQTPGQGLQFLFEYFSETQRNKGNFPGRFSGRQFSNSRSEMNVSTLELGDSALYLCASSWQGLSNQPQHFGDGTRLSIL.

The chain combines TRBV28 with TRBJ2-5; 11 bases fit TRBD2. V was pared by 2 bases and J by 6 bases, with 11 bases of the junction left unmatched. Looked up from germline, CDR1 is MDHEN and CDR2 is SYDVKM. The CDR3 runs to 17 residues. CDR3 residues: CASSLRWLAGGVQTQYF. The CDR3 region has the DNA TGTGCCAGCAGTTTAAGGTGGCTAGCGGGAGGCGTACAGACCCAGTACTTC.